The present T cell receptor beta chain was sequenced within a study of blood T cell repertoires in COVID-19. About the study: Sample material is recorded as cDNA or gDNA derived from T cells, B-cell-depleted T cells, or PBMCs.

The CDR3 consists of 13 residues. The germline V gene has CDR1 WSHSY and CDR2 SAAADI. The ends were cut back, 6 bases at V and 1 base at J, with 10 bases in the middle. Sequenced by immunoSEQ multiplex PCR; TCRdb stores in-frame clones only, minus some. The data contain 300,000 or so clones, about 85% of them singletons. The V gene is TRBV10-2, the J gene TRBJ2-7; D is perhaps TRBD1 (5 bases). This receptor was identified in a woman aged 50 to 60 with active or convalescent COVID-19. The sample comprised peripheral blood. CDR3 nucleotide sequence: TGCGCCAGCAGAGACCAGGGTTCCTACGAGCAGTACTTC. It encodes CASRDQGSYEQYF.